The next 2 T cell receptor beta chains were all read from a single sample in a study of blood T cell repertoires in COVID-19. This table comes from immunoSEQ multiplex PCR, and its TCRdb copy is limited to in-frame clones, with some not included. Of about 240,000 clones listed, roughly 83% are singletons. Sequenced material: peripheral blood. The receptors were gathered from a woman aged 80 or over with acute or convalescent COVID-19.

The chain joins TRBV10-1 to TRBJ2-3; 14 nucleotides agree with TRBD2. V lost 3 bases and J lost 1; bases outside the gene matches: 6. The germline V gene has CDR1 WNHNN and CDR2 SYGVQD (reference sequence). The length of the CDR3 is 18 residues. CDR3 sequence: CASSDRTSGGPRTDTQYF. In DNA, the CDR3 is TGCGCCAGCAGTGACAGGACTAGCGGGGGGCCCCGCACAGATACGCAGTATTTT.

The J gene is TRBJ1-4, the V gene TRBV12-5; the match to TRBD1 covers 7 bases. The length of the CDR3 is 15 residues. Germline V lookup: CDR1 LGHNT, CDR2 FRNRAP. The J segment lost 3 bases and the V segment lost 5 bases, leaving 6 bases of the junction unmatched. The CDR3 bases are TGTGCTAGTGGTACATCGGGACAGCCTAATGAAAAACTGTTTTTT. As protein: CASGTSGQPNEKLFF. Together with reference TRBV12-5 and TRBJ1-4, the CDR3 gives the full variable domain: DARVTQTPRHKVTEMGQEVTMRCQPILGHNTVFWYRQTMMQGLELLAYFRNRAPLDDSGMPKDRFSAEMPDATLATLKIQPSEPRDSAVYFCASGTSGQPNEKLFFGSGTQLSVL.